The rows below give T cell receptor beta chains drawn from one sample of a study of blood T cell repertoires in COVID-19. Produced via immunoSEQ multiplex PCR; TCRdb's table is partial and in-frame only. The table includes a few hundred thousand clones, roughly four fifths detected once. Sequencing used peripheral blood. Receptors originate from a woman aged 70-85 years with COVID-19, enrolled during active disease. Each CDR3 is given with its conserved first and last residue. D genes are given only for firm matches. Rows may omit the clone size; those that give it use once, few, many or a size class.

d_gene: TRBD2
abundance: -
v_gene: TRBV7-9
j_gene: TRBJ2-5
CDR3aa: CASSSWTSFQETQYF
CDR3nt: TGTGCCAGCAGCTCATGGACTAGCTTTCAAGAGACCCAGTACTTC

d_gene: TRBD1
abundance: -
v_gene: TRBV6-5
j_gene: TRBJ2-2
CDR3aa: CASSTPGQLPGELFF
CDR3nt: TGTGCCAGCAGCACACCGGGACAGTTACCCGGGGAGCTGTTTTTT

d_gene: -
abundance: -
v_gene: TRBV9
j_gene: TRBJ1-3
CDR3aa: CASSPLTNTIYF
CDR3nt: TGTGCCAGCAGCCCCCTAACAAACACCATATATTTT

d_gene: -
abundance: -
v_gene: TRBV6-4
j_gene: TRBJ2-7
CDR3aa: CASSDSDIYEQYF
CDR3nt: TGTGCCAGCAGTGACTCGGACATCTACGAGCAGTACTTC

d_gene: -
abundance: -
v_gene: TRBV6-5
j_gene: TRBJ1-4
CDR3aa: CASSYSAGAGEKLFF
CDR3nt: TGTGCCAGCAGTTACTCGGCAGGGGCAGGGGAAAAACTGTTTTTT

d_gene: -
abundance: -
v_gene: TRBV18
j_gene: TRBJ1-1
CDR3aa: CASSPTDRGDTEAFF
CDR3nt: TGTGCCAGCTCACCTACAGACCGGGGAGACACTGAAGCTTTCTTT

d_gene: TRBD1
abundance: -
v_gene: TRBV5-4
j_gene: TRBJ1-1
CDR3aa: CASSPTGQGVYTEAFF
CDR3nt: TGTGCCAGCAGCCCAACCGGGCAGGGGGTATACACTGAAGCTTTCTTT

d_gene: TRBD1
abundance: -
v_gene: TRBV18
j_gene: TRBJ1-3
CDR3aa: CASSHNLGGRGRGNTIYF
CDR3nt: TGTGCCAGCTCACACAACCTCGGCGGGAGGGGGCGCGGAAACACCATATATTTT

d_gene: -
abundance: -
v_gene: TRBV6-5
j_gene: TRBJ2-2
CDR3aa: CASLSGSMGGELFF
CDR3nt: TGTGCCAGCCTTTCCGGGAGTATGGGCGGGGAGCTGTTTTTT

d_gene: TRBD1
abundance: once
v_gene: TRBV5-1
j_gene: TRBJ1-6
CDR3aa: CASSAGTGNNSPLHF
CDR3nt: TGCGCCAGCAGCGCAGGGACAGGGAATAATTCACCCCTCCACTTT

d_gene: TRBD2
abundance: -
v_gene: TRBV18
j_gene: TRBJ2-6
CDR3aa: CASSPLIAGVLSGANVLTF
CDR3nt: TGTGCCAGCTCACCACTGATAGCGGGAGTCCTATCTGGGGCCAACGTCCTGACTTTC

d_gene: TRBD2
abundance: -
v_gene: TRBV25-1
j_gene: TRBJ2-1
CDR3aa: CASSVAGGPIHNEQFF
CDR3nt: TGTGCCAGCAGTGTAGCGGGAGGGCCAATCCACAATGAGCAGTTCTTC

d_gene: -
abundance: -
v_gene: TRBV5-1
j_gene: TRBJ1-1
CDR3aa: CASSSTGDTEAFF
CDR3nt: TGCGCCAGCAGCTCCACGGGGGACACTGAAGCTTTCTTT

d_gene: TRBD1
abundance: -
v_gene: TRBV7-2
j_gene: TRBJ1-6
CDR3aa: CASSLRQGSYNSPLHF
CDR3nt: TGTGCCAGCAGCTTACGACAGGGCTCCTATAATTCACCCCTCCACTTT

d_gene: -
abundance: -
v_gene: TRBV28
j_gene: TRBJ2-2
CDR3aa: CASSLPDAGSGELFF
CDR3nt: TGTGCCAGCAGTCTTCCGGATGCGGGCAGCGGGGAGCTGTTTTTT

d_gene: -
abundance: -
v_gene: TRBV10-3
j_gene: TRBJ1-5
CDR3aa: CAISAQVNQPQHF
CDR3nt: TGTGCCATCAGTGCCCAGGTTAATCAGCCCCAGCATTTT